Below are 9 T cell receptor beta chains sequenced from a single sample in a study of CD8 T cells in Susac syndrome. RNA in amounts of roughly 0.5 to 1 ug was reverse transcribed with random hexamers. TCRdb reprocessed the immunoSEQ multiplex PCR reads with MiXCR, giving one entry per CDR3 protein. Of some 190,000 distinct CDR3 sequences in the sample, about 95% were seen once. Material: CD4+ T cells from PBMCs. These receptors originate from a human donor in good health.

This clonotype was observed a single time. This chain uses TRBV18 with TRBJ1-2; D is undetermined. Germline V lookup: CDR1 KGHSH, CDR2 LQKENI. The CDR3 has 13 residues. V dropped 0 bases and J dropped 7 bases, with 9 bases sitting between them. The CDR3 sequence: CASSPPGIFGYTF. The CDR3 DNA sequence: TGTGCCAGCTCACCACCGGGGATCTTTGGCTACACCTTC.

This clonotype is a singleton in its sample. The chain combines TRBV23-1 with TRBJ1-1; perhaps TRBD1 as D (5 bases). TRBV23-1 is reported as an ORF; its role is uncertain. CDR3 length equals 17 residues. Trimming took off 0 bases at V and 3 bases at J, with 17 bases between the two ends. The CDR3 spells CASSQSRVPQQDTEAFF. In DNA, the CDR3 is TGCGCCAGCAGTCAATCCAGGGTCCCTCAGCAGGACACTGAAGCTTTCTTT.

The chain links TRBV18 to TRBJ1-2; D not certain. V dropped 5 bases and J dropped 4 bases, with 14 bases sitting between them. CDR1 is KGHSH, CDR2 LQKENI, per germline. The CDR3 has 14 amino acids. CDR3 sequence reads: CASSATEESYGYTF. CDR3 DNA sequence: TGTGCCAGCTCAGCGACGGAGGAATCCTATGGCTACACCTTC.

The genes are TRBV7-9 and TRBJ2-6, with 10 nucleotides matching TRBD1. The germline V gene has CDR1 SEHNR and CDR2 FQNEAQ (reference sequence). V lost 11 bases to trimming and J lost 2 bases; unmatched junction nucleotides: 3. The CDR3 runs to 14 residues. The CDR3 sequence is CAGGQGAGANVLTF. The DNA for the CDR3 is TGTGCCGGCGGACAGGGGGCTGGGGCCAACGTCCTGACTTTC.

The V and J genes are TRBV6-5 and TRBJ2-7; D not certain. Germline V gene sequence: CDR1 MNHEY, CDR2 SVGAGI. The CDR3 covers 9 residues. The CDR3 DNA reads TGTGGCTGCCCCTACGAGCAGTACTTC. The encoded protein is CGCPYEQYF.

The J gene is TRBJ2-7, the V gene TRBV5-1; possible D gene TRBD2, 5 bases. CDR1 is SGHRS, CDR2 YFSETQ, per germline. V shed 4 bases and J shed 7 bases, with 9 bases lying between them. The CDR3 loop spans 11 amino acids. The CDR3 sequence: CASSRDLEQYF. As DNA, the CDR3 is TGCGCCAGCAGCCGGGATCTTGAGCAGTACTTC.

The rearrangement links TRBV18 to TRBJ2-3; 8 bases line up with TRBD2. Germline V gene data show CDR1 as KGHSH and CDR2 as LQKENI. This CDR3 comprises 18 residues. Losses at the gene ends were 1 base for V and 3 bases for J; bases not matched to a gene: 12. DNA of the CDR3: TGTGCCAGCTCACCACGTTCGGTGTCGGGAGGGCCGACAGATACGCAGTATTTT. This translates into CASSPRSVSGGPTDTQYF. The variable domain in full, with the rest retrieved from reference TRBV18 and TRBJ2-3, is NAGVMQNPRHLVRRRGQEARLRCSPMKGHSHVYWYRQLPEEGLKFMVYLQKENIIDESGMPKERFSAEFPKEGPSILRIQQVVRGDSAAYFCASSPRSVSGGPTDTQYFGPGTRLTVL.

This chain uses TRBV29-1 with TRBJ2-7; a weak D match, TRBD1 (6 bases). Between the trimmed V and J ends, which lost 6 bases and 2 bases, there was a span of 8 bases. CDR1 is SQVTM and CDR2 is ANQGSEA in the germline V gene. The CDR3 has 11 residues. In nucleotides, the CDR3 is TGCAGCGTCAGGGGCACCTACGAGCAGTACTTC. Translating gives CSVRGTYEQYF.

This clonotype has a single count. The chain joins TRBV20-1 to TRBJ2-7; 10 bases map to TRBD2. The junction had 17 bases not matched to a gene; V was cut back by 0 bases and J by 9 bases. The V gene's germline CDR1 is DFQATT and CDR2 SNEGSKA (reference sequence). The CDR3 is made up of 17 amino acids. The CDR3 DNA reads TGCAGTGCTAGAGACCGTGCTAAAAACCTAGCGGGAGTGGTGCAGTACTTC. Its translation: CSARDRAKNLAGVVQYF.